A single sample is the source of the 30 T cell receptor beta chains below, sequenced in a study of blood T cell repertoires in COVID-19. Sequencing used immunoSEQ multiplex PCR; TCRdb keeps in-frame clones, though not all of them. The repertoire holds roughly 60,000 clones, with over 55% as singletons. The sequenced material came from peripheral blood. The receptors derive from a woman aged 70 to 79 with COVID-19, enrolled during active disease.

The genes are TRBV19 and TRBJ2-1; TRBD2 matches at 7 bases. CDR3 length: 13 residues. From germline, CDR1 is LNHDA and CDR2 SQIVND (reference sequence). With 8 bases clipped from V and 5 bases from J, the junction kept 6 bases outside the gene matches. DNA of the CDR3: TGTGCCAGTTTAGGGAGGGAAGACAATGAGCAGTTCTTC. Protein sequence: CASLGREDNEQFF.

The rearrangement joins TRBV7-2 to TRBJ2-1; TRBD2 matches at 11 bases. The CDR3 is made up of 17 amino acids. Germline CDR1 SGHTA, CDR2 FQGNSA. V was pared by 5 bases and J by 9 bases, with 15 bases of the junction left unmatched. This CDR3 reads CASSPRLAGSLGGEQFF. The CDR3 DNA reads TGTGCCAGCAGCCCAAGACTAGCGGGGTCCTTGGGTGGTGAGCAGTTCTTC. The variable domain in full, with the rest retrieved from reference TRBV7-2 and TRBJ2-1, is GAGVSQSPSNKVTEKGKDVELRCDPISGHTALYWYRQSLGQGLEFLIYFQGNSAPDKSGLPSDRFSAERTGGSVSTLTIQRTQQEDSAVYLCASSPRLAGSLGGEQFFGPGTRLTVL.

The chain links TRBV7-2 to TRBJ2-5, with 9 bases fitting TRBD1. Germline V gene lookup returns CDR1 SGHTA and CDR2 FQGNSA. The CDR3 sequence is 14 residues long. Germline trimming cut 5 bases from V and 1 base from J; bases unmatched to any gene: 2. The CDR3 here is CASSPGQGQETQYF. CDR3 bases: TGTGCCAGCAGCCCGGGACAGGGCCAAGAGACCCAGTACTTC. Full variable domain (outside the CDR3, taken from reference TRBV7-2 and TRBJ2-5): GAGVSQSPSNKVTEKGKDVELRCDPISGHTALYWYRQSLGQGLEFLIYFQGNSAPDKSGLPSDRFSAERTGGSVSTLTIQRTQQEDSAVYLCASSPGQGQETQYFGPGTRLLVL.

Written as DNA, the CDR3 is TGTGCCAGCAGCCGGGTTGGACAGGTGTTTAACGAGCAGTACTTC. This codes for CASSRVGQVFNEQYF. The rearrangement uses TRBV4-2 and TRBJ2-7; 7 positions agree with TRBD1. The CDR3 covers 15 residues. The J segment lost 5 bases and the V segment lost 4 bases, leaving 11 bases of the junction unmatched. The germline V gene has CDR1 LGHNA and CDR2 YNFKEQ.

This chain links TRBV19 with TRBJ2-1; a possible D gene is TRBD2 (6 bases). This CDR3 spans 14 amino acids. V gave up 4 bases and J gave up 7 bases, with 14 bases separating them. Germline CDR1 reads LNHDA; CDR2 reads SQIVND (reference sequence). The CDR3 bases are TGTGCCAGTAGTACGTTGGCGGGGATGAATGAGCAGTTCTTC. This codes for CASSTLAGMNEQFF.

The CDR3 nucleotides are TGTGCCAGCAGCTTAAACCCAGGCATGAACACTGAAGCTTTCTTT. This codes for CASSLNPGMNTEAFF. The chain combines TRBV7-6 with TRBJ1-1; D remains ambiguous. The CDR3 loop spans 15 amino acids. The germline gives CDR1 SGHVS, CDR2 FNYEAQ. V lost 2 bases and J lost 0, with 10 bases in between.

This chain connects TRBV9 to TRBJ2-5; a weak D match, TRBD2 (6 bases). V was clipped by 0 bases and J by 4 bases, with 16 bases between them. Germline assignment: CDR1 SGDLS and CDR2 YYNGEE. The CDR3 is 16 amino acids. DNA of the CDR3: TGTGCCAGCAGCGTAGGAACCCGCGGGGCCCCAGAGACCCAGTACTTC. It codes for CASSVGTRGAPETQYF. Supplemented by reference TRBV9 and TRBJ2-5, the full variable domain reads DSGVTQTPKHLITATGQRVTLRCSPRSGDLSVYWYQQSLDQGLQFLIQYYNGEERAKGNILERFSAQQFPDLHSELNLSSLELGDSALYFCASSVGTRGAPETQYFGPGTRLLVL.

The chain recombines TRBV5-1 with TRBJ2-1; 11 bases match TRBD1. The V gene end was trimmed by 1 base and the J gene end by 3 bases; junction bases not matched to a gene: 3. The CDR3 consists of 16 residues. Germline V gives CDR1 SGHRS, CDR2 YFSETQ. CDR3 sequence reads: CASSLLGTGGYNEQFF. CDR3 sequence (DNA): TGCGCCAGCAGCTTGCTAGGGACAGGGGGCTACAATGAGCAGTTCTTC.

In this sample, this clone turned up many times. The chain couples TRBV19 to TRBJ2-5; 9 bases line up with TRBD1. Germline V gives CDR1 LNHDA, CDR2 SQIVND (reference sequence). J gave up 7 bases and V 6 bases, and 6 bases lay outside the gene matches. The CDR3 length is 13 residues. CDR3 region: CASRATGGGTQYF. The CDR3 nucleotides read TGTGCCAGTAGGGCGACAGGGGGGGGGACCCAGTACTTC.

The V call is TRBV6-1, the J call TRBJ1-1; 7 bases match TRBD1. CDR3 length equals 14 residues. Germline V gives CDR1 MNHNS, CDR2 SASEGT. The V segment lost 1 base and the J segment 8 bases; nucleotides outside the gene matches: 7. As DNA, the CDR3 is TGTGCCAGCAGTGAAGTTAAGGGGGCGTGGGAAGCTTTCTTT. It codes for CASSEVKGAWEAFF.

The CDR3 region is CASSGRPARDTQYF. CDR3 DNA: TGCGCCAGCAGCGGGCGACCCGCCCGGGATACGCAGTATTTT. The chain has TRBV5-1 and TRBJ2-3, with D unresolved. Trimming stripped 4 bases from V and 6 bases from J, with 15 bases between. The germline V gene encodes CDR1 SGHRS and CDR2 YFSETQ. The CDR3 runs to 14 residues.

The chain joins TRBV15 to TRBJ2-1; TRBD2 matches at 8 bases. V was clipped by 3 bases and J by 0 bases; unmatched bases: 19. Per the germline V gene, CDR1 is LNHNV and CDR2 is YYDKDF (reference sequence). The CDR3 has 21 residues. This CDR3 is CATSSGQAGDFLRSSYNEQFF. The CDR3 DNA is TGTGCCACCAGCAGCGGGCAAGCGGGGGACTTCCTTCGAAGCTCCTACAATGAGCAGTTCTTC.

The gene calls are TRBV12-3 or TRBV12-4 and TRBJ2-7, with D unresolved. V was shortened by 5 bases and J by 5 bases, with 13 bases between the two germline ends. The CDR3 totals 13 residues. CDR3: CASSAIQAHEQYF. The CDR3 nucleotides read TGTGCCAGCAGTGCCATTCAGGCCCACGAGCAGTACTTC.

The chain uses TRBV2 and TRBJ2-5, with D possibly being TRBD1 (5 bases). The germline V gene has CDR1 SNHLY and CDR2 FYNNEI. The CDR3 runs 13 residues. Between the trimmed V and J ends, which lost 1 base and 2 bases, there was a span of 5 bases. CDR3 sequence: CASSEGQQETQYF. The CDR3, as DNA: TGTGCCAGCAGTGAAGGACAGCAAGAGACCCAGTACTTC.

V gene TRBV9 combines with J gene TRBJ1-1; possible D gene TRBD1, 5 bases. The CDR3 totals 13 residues. Germline V lookup: CDR1 SGDLS, CDR2 YYNGEE. Trimming took off 3 bases at V and 1 base at J, with 7 bases between the two ends. The CDR3, as DNA: TGTGCCAGCAGCGCCACAGGGAACACTGAAGCTTTCTTT. Its translation is CASSATGNTEAFF.

This chain joins TRBV5-1 and TRBJ2-7, with 8 bases lining up with TRBD2. The junction had 3 bases not matched to a gene; V was cut back by 5 bases and J by 5 bases. Germline V lookup: CDR1 SGHRS, CDR2 YFSETQ. The CDR3 runs 12 residues. This chain's CDR3 is CASRAGANEQYF. The DNA for the CDR3 is TGCGCCAGCAGAGCGGGGGCCAACGAGCAGTACTTC.

This chain links TRBV12-3 or TRBV12-4 with TRBJ2-3; no clear D. The V gene lost 6 bases and the J gene lost 3 bases, with 4 bases spanning the gap. The CDR3 spans 11 residues. CDR3 loop: CASRQTDTQYF. In DNA, the CDR3 is TGTGCCAGCAGGCAGACAGATACGCAGTATTTT.

As to this clone: The sample has other DNA sequences that encode this CDR3 too. This chain links TRBV19 with TRBJ1-2; 9 positions agree with TRBD1. The V segment lost 3 bases and the J segment 2 bases; nucleotides outside the gene matches: 1. Germline lookup yields CDR1 LNHDA and CDR2 SQIVND (reference sequence). This CDR3 spans 14 amino acids. The CDR3 region is CASSMGQGNYGYTF. The CDR3 DNA follows: TGTGCCAGTAGTATGGGACAGGGCAACTATGGCTACACCTTC. The full variable domain, with the rest looked up from reference TRBV19 and TRBJ1-2, is DGGITQSPKYLFRKEGQNVTLSCEQNLNHDAMYWYRQDPGQGLRLIYYSQIVNDFQKGDIAEGYSVSREKKESFPLTVTSAQKNPTAFYLCASSMGQGNYGYTFGSGTRLTVV.

V usage is TRBV6-5 and J usage is TRBJ1-1; TRBD1 matches 8 bases. V gave up 5 bases and J gave up 1 base; unmatched junction bases: 6. CDR1 is MNHEY, CDR2 SVGAGI, per germline. The CDR3 has 15 residues. The CDR3: CASSPSDRANTEAFF. In nucleotides, the CDR3 is TGTGCCAGCAGTCCCTCGGACAGGGCGAACACTGAAGCTTTCTTT.

The rearrangement joins TRBV6-2 or TRBV6-3 to TRBJ2-1, with 9 bases fitting TRBD2. The CDR3 is 14 amino acids. Germline assignment: CDR1 MNHEY and CDR2 SVGEGT. The ends lost 6 bases at V and 12 bases at J; junction bases unmatched: 12. The CDR3 DNA sequence: TGTGCCAGCAGCCTCCTCTCTAGCGGGGAGGGGCAGTTCTTC. Translation gives CASSLLSSGEGQFF.

The CDR3 sequence: CASSPSRGNGYTF. In DNA, the CDR3 is TGTGCCAGCAGTCCTTCGAGAGGGAATGGCTACACCTTC. The V and J genes are TRBV6-4 and TRBJ1-2, with unresolved D. The CDR3 is 13 amino acids. V lost 5 bases to trimming and J lost 6 bases, with 13 bases between them. CDR1 is MRHNA and CDR2 is SNTAGT in the germline V gene.

The V gene is TRBV3-1 (or the pseudogene TRBV3-2), the J gene TRBJ2-7, with D possibly being TRBD2 (6 bases). V lost 4 bases and J lost 0, with 13 bases in between. This CDR3 comprises 15 residues. Germline V CDR1 and CDR2: LGHDT, YNNKEL (reference sequence). The CDR3 sequence is CASSLGDSSSYEQYF. The CDR3 nucleotides read TGTGCCAGCAGCCTAGGGGACTCTAGCTCCTACGAGCAGTACTTC.

The CDR3: CASSGGLAGTSTDTQYF. The CDR3 coding sequence is TGCGCCAGCAGCGGGGGACTAGCGGGGACTAGCACAGATACGCAGTATTTT. The V and J genes are TRBV5-1 and TRBJ2-3, with 13 bases matching TRBD2. CDR1 SGHRS and CDR2 YFSETQ come from the germline V gene. The CDR3 sequence is 17 residues long. V was clipped by 4 bases and J by 0 bases; unmatched bases: 5.

The chain combines TRBV4-1 with TRBJ2-3; the match to TRBD2 covers 9 bases. There are 17 residues in the CDR3. Germline trimming cut 0 bases from V and 6 bases from J; bases unmatched to any gene: 10. Germline lookup yields CDR1 MGHRA and CDR2 YSYEKL. CDR3 loop: CASSQDGGSGGFDTQYF. In DNA, the CDR3 is TGCGCCAGCAGCCAAGATGGGGGTAGCGGGGGATTTGATACGCAGTATTTT.

V gene TRBV29-1 combines with J gene TRBJ2-2; tentatively, D is TRBD1 (6 bases). Germline V gives CDR1 SQVTM, CDR2 ANQGSEA. The V end was cut by 3 bases, the J end by 4 bases, with 12 bases between. This CDR3 region has 14 residues. CDR3 nucleotide sequence: TGCAGCGTTGAGGAGGACAGATTCACCGGGGAGCTGTTTTTT. Translated, it gives CSVEEDRFTGELFF.

In its sample, this clone was seen once. The chain combines TRBV20-1 with TRBJ2-1; 7 bases agree with TRBD2. CDR3 length equals 14 residues. CDR1 and CDR2 (germline): DFQATT, SNEGSKA (reference sequence). V was pared by 8 bases and J by 9 bases, with 16 bases of the junction left unmatched. The CDR3 spells CSTSGGSVRGEQFF. The DNA of the CDR3 is TGCAGTACGAGTGGCGGGAGTGTTAGGGGTGAGCAGTTCTTC.

This chain uses TRBV2 with TRBJ1-2; D unclear. CDR1 SNHLY and CDR2 FYNNEI come from the germline V gene. The CDR3 has 12 residues. Trimming took 7 bases from V and 2 from J, leaving 8 bases between them. The CDR3: CASTDMNYGYTF. The CDR3 coding sequence is TGTGCCAGCACTGACATGAACTATGGCTACACCTTC. Full variable domain (rest looked up from reference TRBV2 and TRBJ1-2): EPEVTQTPSHQVTQMGQEVILRCVPISNHLYFYWYRQILGQKVEFLVSFYNNEISEKSEIFDDQFSVERPDGSNFTLKIRSTKLEDSAMYFCASTDMNYGYTFGSGTRLTVV.

CDR3 sequence (DNA): TGTGCCAGCAGCCGCAAAGGGGCGGAGGGACCCTACAATGAGCAGTTCTTC. This encodes CASSRKGAEGPYNEQFF. The rearrangement uses TRBV3-1 (or the pseudogene TRBV3-2) and TRBJ2-1; tentatively, D is TRBD2 (6 bases). CDR1 LGHDT and CDR2 YNNKEL come from the germline V gene (reference sequence). Trimming took 4 bases from V and 2 from J, leaving 18 bases between them. The CDR3 is 17 amino acids.

The J gene is TRBJ1-1, the V gene TRBV18; D call uncertain. The CDR3 sequence is 13 residues long. The germline V gene has CDR1 KGHSH and CDR2 LQKENI. Trimming removed 6 bases from V and 7 bases from J, with 15 bases in between. The CDR3 bases are TGTGCCAGCTCTCCCGGACTCACGGGTGAAGCTTTCTTT. Amino acids: CASSPGLTGEAFF.

The V call is TRBV7-2, the J call TRBJ2-4; 10 positions match TRBD2. The CDR3 consists of 14 residues. From germline, CDR1 is SGHTA and CDR2 FQGNSA. V was clipped by 3 bases and J by 7 bases; unmatched bases: 3. CDR3 protein: CASSFSSGGNIQYF. The CDR3 bases are TGTGCCAGCAGCTTTTCTAGCGGGGGTAACATTCAGTACTTC. The entire variable domain, with the rest obtained from reference TRBV7-2 and TRBJ2-4, is as follows: GAGVSQSPSNKVTEKGKDVELRCDPISGHTALYWYRQSLGQGLEFLIYFQGNSAPDKSGLPSDRFSAERTGGSVSTLTIQRTQQEDSAVYLCASSFSSGGNIQYFGAGTRLSVL.